The clone carrying this T cell receptor beta chain came up many times. Its antigen is unidentified. One end of the junction varies from germline; a read error may be responsible. CDR3 length equals 13 residues. Germline lookup yields CDR1 SGHNT and CDR2 YYREEE (reference sequence). This sample was taken from a study of regulatory T cells in long-lasting Graves disease. The time point: newly diagnosed GD, antithyroid drugs for less than 3 months. Scientists built the TCR library using RNA that was extracted from PBMCs. The source of the patients was an endocrinology department in Xi'an, China. iRepertoire HTBI primers and Arm-PCR of CDR3 regions built TCR beta libraries. TCRdb re-called the multiplex PCR reads with MiXCR, one entry per CDR3 protein. Of almost 450,000 distinct CDR3 sequences detected, about 16% appear once; the ten largest clones hold about 10%. Overall study findings and caveats: There were preferences for TRBV28, TRBJ1-2 and TRBJ2-5 in persistent disease.

These same data were also listed under a study on T cells in Graves' hyperthyroidism and ophthalmopathy. That study adds: Stable Graves' hyperthyroidism meant no ophthalmopathy progression within 18 months. The TCR CDR3 was amplified in a first-round RT-PCR using the HTBI primer set.

The receptor was derived from a woman in her twenties or thirties with Graves disease. The material sequenced was peripheral blood mononuclear cells (PBMCs), taken at new diagnosis, from a patient treated with antithyroid drugs. The chain carries TRBV5-4 and TRBJ1-1; D gene unclear. The CDR3 spells CASSLVENAEAFF. CDR3 nucleotides: TGTGCCAGCAGCTTGGTGGAGAACGCTGAAGCTTTCTTT.